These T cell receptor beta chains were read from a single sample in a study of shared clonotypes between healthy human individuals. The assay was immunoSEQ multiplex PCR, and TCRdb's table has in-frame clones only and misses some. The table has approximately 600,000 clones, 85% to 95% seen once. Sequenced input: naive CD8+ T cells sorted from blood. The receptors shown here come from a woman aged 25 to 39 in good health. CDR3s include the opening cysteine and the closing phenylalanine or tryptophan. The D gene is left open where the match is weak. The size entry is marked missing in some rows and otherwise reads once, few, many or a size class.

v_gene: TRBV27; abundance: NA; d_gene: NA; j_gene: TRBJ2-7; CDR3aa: CASSLGTINHEQYF; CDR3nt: TGTGCCAGCAGTTTGGGGACAATAAATCACGAGCAGTACTTC
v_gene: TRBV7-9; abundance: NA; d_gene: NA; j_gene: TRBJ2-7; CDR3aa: CASSSVPWSSYEQYF; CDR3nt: TGTGCCAGCAGCTCCGTCCCTTGGAGCTCCTACGAGCAGTACTTC
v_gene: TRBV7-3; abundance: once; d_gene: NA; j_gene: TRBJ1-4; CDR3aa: CASRTGRGEKLFF; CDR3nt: TGTGCCAGCAGAACAGGGAGGGGTGAAAAACTGTTTTTT
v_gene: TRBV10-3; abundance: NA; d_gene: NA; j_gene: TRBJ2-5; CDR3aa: CAISESFPPRREQYF; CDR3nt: TGTGCCATCAGTGAGTCGTTTCCCCCTCGGAGGGAGCAGTACTTC
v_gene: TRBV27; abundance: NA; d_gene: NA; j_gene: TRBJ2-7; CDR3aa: CASSPGQGLAGSYEQYF; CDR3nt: TGTGCCAGCAGTCCAGGACAGGGCCTAGCGGGGTCCTACGAGCAGTACTTC
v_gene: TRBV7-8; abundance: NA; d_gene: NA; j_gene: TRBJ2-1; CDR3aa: CASSFSGTGTYNEQFF; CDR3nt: TGTGCCAGCAGCTTCTCCGGGACGGGGACCTACAATGAGCAGTTCTTC
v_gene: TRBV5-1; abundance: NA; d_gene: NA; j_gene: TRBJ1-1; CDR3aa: CASSRLENTEAFF; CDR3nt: TGCGCCAGCAGCCGATTAGAAAACACTGAAGCTTTCTTT
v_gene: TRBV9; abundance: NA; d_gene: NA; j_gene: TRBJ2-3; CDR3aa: CASSVARDRAGDTQYF; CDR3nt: TGTGCCAGCAGCGTAGCTAGGGACCGGGCGGGGGATACGCAGTATTTT
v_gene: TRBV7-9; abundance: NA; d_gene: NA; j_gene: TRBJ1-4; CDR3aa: CASSPEDFNEKLFF; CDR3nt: TGTGCCAGCAGCCCGGAGGATTTTAATGAAAAACTGTTTTTT
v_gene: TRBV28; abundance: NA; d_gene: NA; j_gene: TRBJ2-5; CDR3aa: CASSLGGGWEDQYF; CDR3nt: TGTGCCAGCAGTCTAGGGGGCGGGTGGGAGGACCAGTACTTC
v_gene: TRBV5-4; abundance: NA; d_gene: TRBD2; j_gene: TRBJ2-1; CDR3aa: CAIPGGPYNEQFF; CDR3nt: TGTGCCATTCCGGGAGGGCCTTACAATGAGCAGTTCTTC
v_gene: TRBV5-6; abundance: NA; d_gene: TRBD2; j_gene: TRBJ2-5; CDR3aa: CASSGGTSGRYPEETQYF; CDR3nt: TGTGCCAGCAGCGGCGGGACTAGCGGGAGGTACCCGGAGGAGACCCAGTACTTC
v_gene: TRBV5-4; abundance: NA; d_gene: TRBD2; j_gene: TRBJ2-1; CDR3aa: CASSSGTSGSTFHNEQFF; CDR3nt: TGTGCCAGCAGCTCGGGGACTAGCGGGTCCACTTTCCACAATGAGCAGTTCTTC
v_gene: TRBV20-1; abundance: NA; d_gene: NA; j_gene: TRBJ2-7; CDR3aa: CSAYEDEQYF; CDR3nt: TGCAGTGCTTACGAGGACGAGCAGTACTTC
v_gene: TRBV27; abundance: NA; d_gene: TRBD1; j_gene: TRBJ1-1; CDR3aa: CASSFTGQGMERTEAFF; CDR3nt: TGTGCCAGCAGTTTTACGGGACAGGGGATGGAAAGAACTGAAGCTTTCTTT
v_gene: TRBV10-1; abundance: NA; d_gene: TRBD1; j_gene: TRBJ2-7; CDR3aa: CASTQGQETYEQYF; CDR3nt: TGCGCCAGCACCCAGGGACAGGAGACCTACGAGCAGTACTTC
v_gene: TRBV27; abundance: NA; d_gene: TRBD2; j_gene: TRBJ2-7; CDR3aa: CASSTGLAHSSYEQYF; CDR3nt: TGTGCCAGCAGTACGGGACTAGCCCATAGCTCCTACGAGCAGTACTTC
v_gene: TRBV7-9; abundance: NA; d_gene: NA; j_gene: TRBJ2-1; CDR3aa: CASSLSYNEQFF; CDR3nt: TGTGCCAGCAGCTTATCCTACAATGAGCAGTTCTTC
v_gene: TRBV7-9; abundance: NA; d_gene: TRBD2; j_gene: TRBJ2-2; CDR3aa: CASSKALAGVNTGELFF; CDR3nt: TGTGCCAGCAGTAAAGCACTAGCGGGAGTCAACACCGGGGAGCTGTTTTTT
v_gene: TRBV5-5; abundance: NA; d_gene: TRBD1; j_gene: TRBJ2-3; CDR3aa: CASSKGTASSTDTQYF; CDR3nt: TGTGCCAGCAGCAAGGGGACAGCCTCTAGCACAGATACGCAGTATTTT
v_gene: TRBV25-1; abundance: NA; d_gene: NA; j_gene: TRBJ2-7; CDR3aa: CASSINYYEQYF; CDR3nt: TGTGCCAGCAGTATAAATTACTACGAGCAGTACTTC
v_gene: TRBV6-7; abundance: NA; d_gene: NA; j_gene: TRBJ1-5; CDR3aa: CASSYSPPLDFQPQHF; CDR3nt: TGTGCCAGCAGTTACTCGCCCCCTCTAGATTTTCAGCCCCAGCATTTT
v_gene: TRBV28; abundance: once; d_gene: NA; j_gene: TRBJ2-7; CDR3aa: CASSGLSYEQYF; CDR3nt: TGTGCCAGCAGTGGTCTTTCGTACGAGCAGTACTTC
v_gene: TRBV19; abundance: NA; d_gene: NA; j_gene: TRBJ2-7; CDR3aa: CASSPRTSRHEQYF; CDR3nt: TGTGCCAGTAGTCCGCGTACCTCTCGCCACGAGCAGTACTTC
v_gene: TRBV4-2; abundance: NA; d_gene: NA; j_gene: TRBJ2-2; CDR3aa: CASTETRGGELFF; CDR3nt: TGTGCCAGCACCGAAACAAGAGGCGGGGAGCTGTTTTTT
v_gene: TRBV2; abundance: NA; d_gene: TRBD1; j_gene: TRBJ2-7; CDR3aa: CASSDGTGVLEQYF; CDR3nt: TGTGCCAGCAGTGACGGGACAGGTGTTCTCGAGCAGTACTTC
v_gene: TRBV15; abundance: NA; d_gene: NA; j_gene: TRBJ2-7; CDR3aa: CATSRANSNYEQYF; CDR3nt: TGTGCCACCAGCAGAGCGAACTCTAACTACGAGCAGTACTTC
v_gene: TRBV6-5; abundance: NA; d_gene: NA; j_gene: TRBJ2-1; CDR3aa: CASSQSGNEQFF; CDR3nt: TGTGCCAGCAGCCAAAGCGGAAATGAGCAGTTCTTC
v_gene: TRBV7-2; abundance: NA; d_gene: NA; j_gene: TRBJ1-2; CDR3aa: CASSLEKVRGYGYTF; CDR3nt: TGTGCCAGCAGCTTAGAAAAGGTTCGCGGCTATGGCTACACCTTC
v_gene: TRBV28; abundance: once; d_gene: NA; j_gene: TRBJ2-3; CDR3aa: CASSLFSGEGTDTQYF; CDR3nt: TGTGCCAGCAGTTTATTTTCGGGAGAGGGCACAGATACGCAGTATTTT
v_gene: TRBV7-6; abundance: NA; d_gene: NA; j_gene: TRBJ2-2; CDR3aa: CASSLTNTGELFF; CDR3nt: TGTGCCAGCAGCCTAACGAACACCGGGGAGCTGTTTTTT
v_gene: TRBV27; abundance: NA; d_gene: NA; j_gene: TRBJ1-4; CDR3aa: CASSLYAWGSSEKLFF; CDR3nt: TGTGCCAGCAGTTTATATGCGTGGGGTTCAAGTGAAAAACTGTTTTTT
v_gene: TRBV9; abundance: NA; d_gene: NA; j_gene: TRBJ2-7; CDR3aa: CASSGGSVYEQYF; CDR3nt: TGTGCCAGCAGCGGGGGGAGTGTCTACGAGCAGTACTTC
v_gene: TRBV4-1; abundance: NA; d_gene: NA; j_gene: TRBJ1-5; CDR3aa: CASSQVGTLYNQPQHF; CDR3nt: TGCGCCAGCAGCCAAGTGGGGACCCTTTACAATCAGCCCCAGCATTTT
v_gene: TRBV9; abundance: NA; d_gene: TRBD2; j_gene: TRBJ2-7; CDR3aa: CASSPDWGGSSYEQYF; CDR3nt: TGTGCCAGCAGCCCCGATTGGGGCGGGAGCTCCTACGAGCAGTACTTC
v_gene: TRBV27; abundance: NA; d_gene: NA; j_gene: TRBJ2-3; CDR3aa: CASSLSIQGPTDTQYF; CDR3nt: TGTGCCAGCAGTTTATCGATCCAGGGTCCCACAGATACGCAGTATTTT
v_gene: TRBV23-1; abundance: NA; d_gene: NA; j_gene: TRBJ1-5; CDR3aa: CASSQKDSTSGHNIENQPQHF; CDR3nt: TGCGCCAGCAGTCAAAAGGATTCAACCTCGGGCCATAATATAGAAAATCAGCCCCAGCATTTT
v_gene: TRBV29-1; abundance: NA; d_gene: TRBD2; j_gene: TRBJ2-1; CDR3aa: CSVEEPLAGHYNEQFF; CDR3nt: TGCAGCGTTGAAGAACCACTAGCGGGCCACTACAATGAGCAGTTCTTC
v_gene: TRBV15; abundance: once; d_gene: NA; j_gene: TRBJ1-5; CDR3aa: CATSPQTQGNQPQHF; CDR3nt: TGTGCCACCAGTCCTCAGACGCAGGGGAATCAGCCCCAGCATTTT
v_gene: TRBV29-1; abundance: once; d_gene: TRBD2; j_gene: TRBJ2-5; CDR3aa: CSAPGTSGETQYF; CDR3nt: TGCAGCGCCCCCGGGACTAGCGGCGAGACCCAGTACTTC
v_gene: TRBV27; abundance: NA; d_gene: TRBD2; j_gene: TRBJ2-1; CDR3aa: CASSLGIAGSNEQFF; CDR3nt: TGTGCCAGCAGTTTAGGGATAGCGGGTTCCAATGAGCAGTTCTTC
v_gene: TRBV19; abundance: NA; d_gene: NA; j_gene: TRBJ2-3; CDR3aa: CASSPPGLPRADTQYF; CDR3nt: TGTGCCAGTAGTCCCCCGGGACTCCCCAGGGCAGATACGCAGTATTTT
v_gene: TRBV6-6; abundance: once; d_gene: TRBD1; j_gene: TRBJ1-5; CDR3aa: CASSYETGGNQPQHF; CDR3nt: TGTGCCAGCAGTTACGAGACAGGGGGCAATCAGCCCCAGCATTTT
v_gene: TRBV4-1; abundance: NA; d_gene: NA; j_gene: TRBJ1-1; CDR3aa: CASSQGVTEAFF; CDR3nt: TGCGCCAGCAGCCAAGGGGTTACTGAAGCTTTCTTT
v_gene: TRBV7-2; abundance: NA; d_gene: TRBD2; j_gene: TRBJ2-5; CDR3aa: CASSLGLAGEGETQYF; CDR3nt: TGTGCCAGCAGCTTGGGACTAGCGGGAGAGGGGGAGACCCAGTACTTC
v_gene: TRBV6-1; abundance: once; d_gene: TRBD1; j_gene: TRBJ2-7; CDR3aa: CATKGAESSYEQYF; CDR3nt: TGTGCCACCAAGGGGGCGGAAAGCTCCTACGAGCAGTACTTC
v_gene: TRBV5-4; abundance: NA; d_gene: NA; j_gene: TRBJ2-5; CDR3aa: CASSSTPGTQYF; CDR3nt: TGTGCCAGCAGCTCCACCCCCGGGACCCAGTACTTC
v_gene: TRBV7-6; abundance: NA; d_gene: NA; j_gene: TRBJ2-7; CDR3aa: CASSLGTWHEQYF; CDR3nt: TGTGCCAGCAGCTTAGGGACATGGCACGAGCAGTACTTC
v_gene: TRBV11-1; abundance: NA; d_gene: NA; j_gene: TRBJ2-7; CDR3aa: CASSIPGSQSYEQYF; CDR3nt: TGTGCCAGCAGCATTCCTGGGTCGCAATCCTACGAGCAGTACTTC
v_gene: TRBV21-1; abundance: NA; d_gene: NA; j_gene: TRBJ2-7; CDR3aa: CASSNQTSSYEQYF; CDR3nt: TGTGCCAGCAGCAACCAGACTAGCAGCTACGAGCAGTACTTC
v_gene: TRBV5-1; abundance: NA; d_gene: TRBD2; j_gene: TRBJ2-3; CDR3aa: CASSISLAGGTDTQYF; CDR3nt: TGCGCCAGCAGCATCTCACTAGCGGGAGGGACAGATACGCAGTATTTT
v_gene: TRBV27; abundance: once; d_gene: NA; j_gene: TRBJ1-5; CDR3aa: CASSLIGSNQPQHF; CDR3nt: TGTGCCAGCAGTTTAATTGGTAGCAATCAGCCCCAGCATTTT